The entry below gives a single TCR beta chain sequence along with its context. Its specificity is unknown. The data stem from a study of CD8 T cell repertoires and HIV-1 epitope variants. For the study at large: Epitopes were three Gag families plus Nef HW9 and YT9.

The data were produced by immunoSEQ multiplex PCR, yet TCRdb's version contains in-frame clones alone and is incomplete. The sample gives under 1,200 clones, around 66% of which show up once; roughly 45% is in the top ten. V lost 5 bases to trimming and J lost 1 base, with 12 bases between them. In germline, CDR1 is SGHVS, CDR2 FQNEAQ. The CDR3 length is 14 residues. J is TRBJ2-7 and V is TRBV7-8; D might be TRBD1 (6 bases). The TCR was taken from a male donor with HIV. Sequencing was done on a sample of cultured CD8+ T cells derived from PBMCs. CDR3 DNA: TGTGCCAGCAGCCCCTCGACAGGATCCTACGAGCAGTACTTC. Amino acids: CASSPSTGSYEQYF.